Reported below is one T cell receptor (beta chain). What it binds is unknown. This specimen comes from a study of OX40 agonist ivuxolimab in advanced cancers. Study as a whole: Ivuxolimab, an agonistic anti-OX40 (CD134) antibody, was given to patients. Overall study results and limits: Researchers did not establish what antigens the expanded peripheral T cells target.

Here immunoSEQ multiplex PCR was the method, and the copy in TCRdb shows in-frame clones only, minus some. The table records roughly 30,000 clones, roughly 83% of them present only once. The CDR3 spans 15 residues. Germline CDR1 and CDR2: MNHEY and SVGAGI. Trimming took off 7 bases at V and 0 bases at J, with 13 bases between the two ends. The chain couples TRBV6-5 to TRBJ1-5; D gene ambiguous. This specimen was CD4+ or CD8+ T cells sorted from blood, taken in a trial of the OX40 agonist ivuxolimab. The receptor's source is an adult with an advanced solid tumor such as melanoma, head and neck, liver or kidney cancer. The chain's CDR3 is CASKGQADSNQPQHF. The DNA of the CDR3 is TGTGCCAGCAAGGGCCAGGCAGATAGCAATCAGCCCCAGCATTTT.